The subject of this entry is one T cell receptor (beta chain). The entry originates in a study of tumor-infiltrating lymphocytes in primary liver carcinoma. Blood RNA was derived from unsorted whole blood, and germline DNA was extracted too. From around 520 ng of total RNA, TCR beta-specific cDNA was reverse-transcribed using a constant-region primer. TCR beta libraries came from three nested multiplex PCR rounds using slightly modified ARM-PCR. PCR rounds one and two used TRBV1-TRBV30 forward primers with a C-beta reverse primer for 9 to 10 cycles each. MiXCR, applied by TCRdb to the multiplex PCR reads, yields one record per CDR3 protein. The repertoire holds fewer than 250,000 distinct CDR3 sequences, with less than 70% as singletons. CDR1 SEHNR and CDR2 FQNEAQ come from the germline V gene (reference sequence). This CDR3 is built from 15 residues. V lost 5 bases, J lost 7 bases, and 10 bases stayed unmatched.

Source material: peripheral blood. The J gene is TRBJ1-4, the V gene TRBV7-9; 7 bases map to TRBD1. The TCR was taken from a woman aged 55-69 years with primary liver carcinoma and hepatitis B virus infection. Written as DNA, the CDR3 is TGTGCCAGCAGCATGGCAGGGGGAGCTGGTGAAAAACTGTTTTTT. The encoded protein is CASSMAGGAGEKLFF.